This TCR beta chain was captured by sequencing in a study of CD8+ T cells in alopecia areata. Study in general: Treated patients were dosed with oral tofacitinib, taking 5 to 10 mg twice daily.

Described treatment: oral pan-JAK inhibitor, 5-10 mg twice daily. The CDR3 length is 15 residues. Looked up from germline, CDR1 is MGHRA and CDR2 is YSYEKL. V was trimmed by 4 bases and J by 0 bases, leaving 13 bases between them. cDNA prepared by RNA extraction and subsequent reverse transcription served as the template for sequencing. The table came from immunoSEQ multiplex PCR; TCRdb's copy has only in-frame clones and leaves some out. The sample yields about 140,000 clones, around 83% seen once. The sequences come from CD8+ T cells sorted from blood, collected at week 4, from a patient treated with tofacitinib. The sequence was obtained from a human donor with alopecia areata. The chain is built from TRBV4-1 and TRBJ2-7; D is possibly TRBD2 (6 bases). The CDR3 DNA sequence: TGCGCCAGCAGCCCTAGGGACGGGAGCTCCTACGAGCAGTACTTC. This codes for CASSPRDGSSYEQYF.